The 3 T cell receptor beta chains below all came from one sample that was sequenced in a study of blood T cell repertoires in COVID-19. Using immunoSEQ multiplex PCR, the repertoire was profiled, and TCRdb retains in-frame clones only, with some absent. The sample consists of some 400,000 clones, about 89% of them appearing once. Specimen: peripheral blood. The receptors stem from a woman aged 55-70 years with COVID-19, enrolled during active disease.

The chain employs TRBV19 and TRBJ1-2; D may be TRBD1 (5 bases). Germline V gives CDR1 LNHDA, CDR2 SQIVND (reference sequence). This CDR3 is built from 14 residues. Trimming cost V 1 base and J 4 bases, with 10 bases left between them. The CDR3 coding sequence is TGTGCCAGTAGTATAGTGGGGCAGCTCTATGGCTACACCTTC. Its protein product is CASSIVGQLYGYTF.

J is TRBJ1-6 and V is TRBV5-1; D might be TRBD1 (5 bases). V was shortened by 0 bases and J by 9 bases, with 10 bases between the two germline ends. The CDR3 has 14 amino acids. In germline, CDR1 is SGHRS, CDR2 YFSETQ. CDR3 loop: CASSLGQGSSPLHF. For the CDR3, the DNA is TGCGCCAGCAGCTTGGGCCAGGGTTCTTCACCCCTCCACTTT.

V is TRBV28 and J is TRBJ2-3; TRBD2 agrees at 10 bases. V shed 7 bases, J shed 4 bases, and the junction held 8 bases outside the gene matches. The CDR3 covers 15 residues. Germline CDR1 MDHEN, CDR2 SYDVKM. This CDR3 reads CASTISGGPPDTQYF. The CDR3 region has the DNA TGTGCCAGCACAATTAGCGGGGGGCCCCCAGATACGCAGTATTTT.